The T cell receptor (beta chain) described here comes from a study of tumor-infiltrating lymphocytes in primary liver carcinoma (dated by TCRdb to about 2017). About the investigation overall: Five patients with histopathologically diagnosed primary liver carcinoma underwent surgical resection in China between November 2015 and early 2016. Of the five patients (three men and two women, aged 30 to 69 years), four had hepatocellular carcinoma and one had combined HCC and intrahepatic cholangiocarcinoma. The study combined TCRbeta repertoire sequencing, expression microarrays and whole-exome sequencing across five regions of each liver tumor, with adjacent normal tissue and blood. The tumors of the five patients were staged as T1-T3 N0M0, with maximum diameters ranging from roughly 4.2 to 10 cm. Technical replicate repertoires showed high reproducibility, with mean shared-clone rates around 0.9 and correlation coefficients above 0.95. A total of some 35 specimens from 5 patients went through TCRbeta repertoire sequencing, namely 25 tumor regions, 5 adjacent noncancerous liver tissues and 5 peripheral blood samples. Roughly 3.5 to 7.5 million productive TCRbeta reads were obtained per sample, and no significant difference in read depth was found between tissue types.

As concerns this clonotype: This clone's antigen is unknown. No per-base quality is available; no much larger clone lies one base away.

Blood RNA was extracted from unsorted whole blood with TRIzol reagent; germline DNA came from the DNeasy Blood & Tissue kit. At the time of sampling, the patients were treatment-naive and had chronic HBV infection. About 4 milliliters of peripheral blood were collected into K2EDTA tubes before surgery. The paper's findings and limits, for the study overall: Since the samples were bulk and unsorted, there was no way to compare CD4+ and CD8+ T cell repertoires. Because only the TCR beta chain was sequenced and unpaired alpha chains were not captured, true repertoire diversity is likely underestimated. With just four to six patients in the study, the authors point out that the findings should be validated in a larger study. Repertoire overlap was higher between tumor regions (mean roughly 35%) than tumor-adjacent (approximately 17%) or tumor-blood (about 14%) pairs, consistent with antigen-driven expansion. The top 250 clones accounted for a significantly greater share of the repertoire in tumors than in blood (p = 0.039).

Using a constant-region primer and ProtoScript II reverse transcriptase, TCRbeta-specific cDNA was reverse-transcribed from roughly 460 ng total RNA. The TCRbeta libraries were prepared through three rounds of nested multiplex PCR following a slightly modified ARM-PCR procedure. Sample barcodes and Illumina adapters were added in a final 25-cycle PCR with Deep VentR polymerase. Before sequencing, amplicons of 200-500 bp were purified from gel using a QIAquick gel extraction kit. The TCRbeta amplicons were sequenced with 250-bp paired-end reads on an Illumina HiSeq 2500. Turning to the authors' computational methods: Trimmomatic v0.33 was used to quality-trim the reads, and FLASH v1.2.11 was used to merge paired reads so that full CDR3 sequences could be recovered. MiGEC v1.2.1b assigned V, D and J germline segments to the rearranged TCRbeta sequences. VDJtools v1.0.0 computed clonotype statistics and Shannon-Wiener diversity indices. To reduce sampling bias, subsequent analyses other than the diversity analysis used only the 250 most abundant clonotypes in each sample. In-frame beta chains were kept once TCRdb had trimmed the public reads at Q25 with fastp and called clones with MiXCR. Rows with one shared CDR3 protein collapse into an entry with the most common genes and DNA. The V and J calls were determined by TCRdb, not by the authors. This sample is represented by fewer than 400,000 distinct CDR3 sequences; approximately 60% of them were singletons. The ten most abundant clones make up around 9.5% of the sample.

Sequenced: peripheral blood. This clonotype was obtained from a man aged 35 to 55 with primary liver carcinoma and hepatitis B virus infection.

DNA sequence: TGCGCCAGCAGGAGGACAGGGGAGAATGAGCAGTTCTTC. Its translation is CASRRTGENEQFF. The rearrangement combines TRBV5-1 with TRBJ2-1, and 9 junctional nucleotides match TRBD1. Via the germline V gene, CDR1 is SGHRS and CDR2 YFSETQ. Its CDR3 holds 13 amino acids, cysteine through phenylalanine. Left in the record is the CDR3 DNA by itself, 39 bases read in frame from the first base. Clipping removes 5 bases from V and 7 bases from J, with 4 as the unmatched junction base count.